A single sample is the source of the 21 T cell receptor beta chains below, sequenced in a study of identical twins. TCRdb fed the 5' RACE reads into MiXCR, producing one record per CDR3 protein. This table holds 700,000 to 950,000 distinct CDR3 sequences, more than 9% found once. This same sample was also taken into another study, of yellow fever vaccine responses in identical twins.

Source material: PBMCs. Source of these receptors: a woman under 30 in good health.

This clonotype was seen repeatedly, ten times or more. V gene TRBV5-1 combines with J gene TRBJ1-1; tentatively, D is TRBD1 (5 bases). The germline V gene encodes CDR1 SGHRS and CDR2 YFSETQ. The V gene lost 4 bases and the J gene lost 3 bases, with 13 bases spanning the gap. This CDR3 has 14 amino acids. The CDR3: CASSAGERHTEAFF. Here the CDR3 DNA reads TGCGCCAGCAGCGCGGGGGAGAGACACACTGAAGCTTTCTTT.

A few counts support this clonotype. The chain combines TRBV12-3 or TRBV12-4 with TRBJ2-1, with D perhaps given as TRBD1 or TRBD2 (6 bases each). V was pared by 5 bases and J by 7 bases, with 18 bases between. CDR3 length: 15 amino acids. CDR3 in amino acids: CASSTAGEVGNEQFF. CDR3 DNA sequence: TGTGCCAGCAGTACCGCAGGGGAGGTCGGGAATGAGCAGTTCTTC.

This chain joins TRBV5-6 and TRBJ2-1; 8 positions agree with TRBD1. The CDR3 has 17 residues. V dropped 4 bases and J dropped 1; count of bases not matched to a gene: 10. CDR1 and CDR2 (germline): SGHDT, YYEEEE. CDR3 region: CASSTWTGWGSYNEQFF. CDR3 nucleotides: TGTGCCAGCAGCACCTGGACAGGGTGGGGGTCCTACAATGAGCAGTTCTTC. Complete variable domain (other parts from reference TRBV5-6 and TRBJ2-1): DAGVTQSPTHLIKTRGQQVTLRCSPKSGHDTVSWYQQALGQGPQFIFQYYEEEERQRGNFPDRFSGHQFPNYSSELNVNALLLGDSALYLCASSTWTGWGSYNEQFFGPGTRLTVL.

J is TRBJ1-4 and V is TRBV20-1; D is unresolved. This CDR3 is built from 14 residues. Germline lookup yields CDR1 DFQATT and CDR2 SNEGSKA (reference sequence). Trimming took off 5 bases at V and 6 bases at J, with 16 bases between the two ends. The CDR3 DNA reads TGCAGTGCTTGGACGGAGGACCTTTATGAAAAACTGTTTTTT. Its protein is CSAWTEDLYEKLFF.

V gene TRBV2 combines with J gene TRBJ2-1; 15 nucleotides line up with TRBD2. Germline CDR1 and CDR2: SNHLY and FYNNEI. The CDR3 is 18 amino acids. The V and J ends lost 1 base and 3 bases, in that order; junction bases with no gene match: 4. CDR3 residues: CASSEGTSGRALYNEQFF. As DNA, the CDR3 is TGTGCCAGCAGTGAAGGGACTAGCGGGAGGGCGCTCTACAATGAGCAGTTCTTC. Looking up the rest from reference TRBV2 and TRBJ2-1 gives the full variable domain: EPEVTQTPSHQVTQMGQEVILRCVPISNHLYFYWYRQILGQKVEFLVSFYNNEISEKSEIFDDQFSVERPDGSNFTLKIRSTKLEDSAMYFCASSEGTSGRALYNEQFFGPGTRLTVL.

J is TRBJ2-3 and V is TRBV6-1, with 8 bases fitting TRBD2. CDR3 length equals 14 residues. Germline V gene lookup returns CDR1 MNHNS and CDR2 SASEGT. Trimming at V came to 4 bases and at J to 3 bases, leaving 3 bases not matched to a gene. CDR3 bases: TGTGCCAGCAGTGGAGCGGGAGAGACAGATACGCAGTATTTT. Its protein product is CASSGAGETDTQYF.

A few counts support this clonotype. The V and J genes are TRBV11-1 and TRBJ2-7; TRBD2 matches at 14 bases. The CDR3 length is 18 residues. V was pared by 4 bases and J by 0 bases, with 8 bases of the junction left unmatched. CDR1 SGHAT and CDR2 FQDESV come from the germline V gene (reference sequence). The CDR3 loop reads CASSSGTSGGHSSYEQYV. In DNA, the CDR3 is TGTGCCAGCAGCTCCGGGACTAGCGGGGGCCATAGCTCCTACGAGCAGTACGTC.

The chain recombines TRBV5-1 with TRBJ2-7, with 9 bases fitting TRBD1. This CDR3 has 16 residues. Germline V gives CDR1 SGHRS, CDR2 YFSETQ. After removal of 4 bases from V and 1 base from J, the junction contained 9 bases not matched to a gene. The CDR3 region is CASSLGTGPKSYEQYV. DNA of the CDR3: TGCGCCAGCAGCCTGGGGACAGGGCCTAAATCCTACGAGCAGTACGTC.

This CDR3 reads CASTLLTVLNSPLHF. DNA for the CDR3: TGTGCCAGCACCCTATTGACAGTTCTCAATTCACCCCTCCACTTT. The V and J genes are TRBV6-1 and TRBJ1-6; a weak D match, TRBD1 (5 bases). Trimming shortened V by 7 bases and J by 7 bases, and 17 bases separated the two germline ends. From germline, CDR1 is MNHNS and CDR2 SASEGT. This CDR3 spans 15 amino acids.

This clonotype was picked up a small number of times. The chain combines TRBV3-1 with TRBJ2-1; 10 bases agree with TRBD2. The V and J ends lost 0 bases and 3 bases, in that order; junction bases with no gene match: 8. Germline CDR1 is LGHDT and CDR2 is YNNKEL (reference sequence). This CDR3 is 18 amino acids long. Here the CDR3 reads CASSQDLASGSLYNEQFF. CDR3 DNA sequence: TGTGCCAGCAGCCAAGATTTGGCTAGCGGGAGCCTCTACAATGAGCAGTTCTTC.

This chain connects TRBV27 to TRBJ2-3; maybe TRBD1 (6 bases). Germline V gene sequence: CDR1 MNHEY, CDR2 SMNVEV (reference sequence). The V end lost 5 bases, the J end lost 0 bases, and 15 bases lay between the germline ends. The CDR3 length is 16 residues. Written as DNA, the CDR3 is TGTGCCAGCAGTCCGATTGACAGGACAAGCACAGATACGCAGTATTTT. Its translation: CASSPIDRTSTDTQYF.

This clonotype was counted only a few times. As DNA, the CDR3 is TGTGCCAGCAGTACTAGGCCGGGACTAGGGGAGGACGAGCAGTACTTC. Protein product: CASSTRPGLGEDEQYF. The chain carries TRBV28 and TRBJ2-7; 8 bases are a match to TRBD2. Per the germline V gene, CDR1 is MDHEN and CDR2 is SYDVKM. The CDR3 totals 16 residues. J lost 5 bases, V lost 5 bases, and 14 bases had no gene match.

This clonotype was seen more than once but under ten times. The chain uses TRBV20-1 and TRBJ2-1, with D perhaps matching TRBD1 or TRBD2 (5 bases each). CDR1 DFQATT and CDR2 SNEGSKA come from the germline V gene (reference sequence). The CDR3 is 15 amino acids. V lost 5 bases and J lost 12, with 26 bases in between. CDR3 DNA sequence: TGCAGTGCTGACACTCCGGGACCTTCGTTTTTGGGGCAGTTCTTC. The encoded protein is CSADTPGPSFLGQFF.

In DNA form, the CDR3 reads TGTGCCAGCTCACCCGATGGGGGTGCTGGGGCCAACGTCCTGACTTTC. It is translated as CASSPDGGAGANVLTF. This chain connects TRBV18 to TRBJ2-6, with D perhaps assigned TRBD1 or TRBD2 (5 bases each). Germline CDR1 reads KGHSH; CDR2 reads LQKENI. Trimming stripped 3 bases from V and 2 bases from J, with 11 bases between. This CDR3 spans 16 amino acids.

The gene calls are TRBV20-1 and TRBJ2-1, with TRBD2 identical over 10 bases. Germline-derived CDR1 and CDR2 are DFQATT and SNEGSKA (reference sequence). This CDR3 has 13 residues. With V trimmed by 6 bases and J by 8 bases, 7 bases remained unmatched. The CDR3 loop is CSAEREGPDEQFF. The DNA of the CDR3 is TGCAGTGCCGAGCGGGAGGGCCCCGATGAGCAGTTCTTC.

This clonotype showed up just a few times. The genes are TRBV2 and TRBJ2-2, with 8 bases matching TRBD2. The J segment lost 0 bases and the V segment lost 7 bases, leaving 10 bases of the junction unmatched. Germline lookup yields CDR1 SNHLY and CDR2 FYNNEI. The CDR3 runs 17 residues. CDR3 protein: CASMGTSGSPNTGELFF. In nucleotides, the CDR3 is TGTGCCAGCATGGGGACGAGCGGGAGCCCGAACACCGGGGAGCTGTTTTTT.

This chain links TRBV11-2 with TRBJ2-2; TRBD2 aligns across 9 bases. V was clipped by 6 bases and J by 0 bases; unmatched bases: 8. The CDR3 is 17 residues long. Germline loops: CDR1 SGHAT, CDR2 FQNNGV. This CDR3 is CASSFQLAGPNTGELFF. The CDR3, as DNA: TGTGCCAGCAGTTTCCAACTAGCGGGCCCGAACACCGGGGAGCTGTTTTTT.

This clonotype has a count of ten or more. V and J are TRBV4-1 and TRBJ2-1; 7 bases fit TRBD1. Losses at the gene ends were 4 bases for V and 13 bases for J; bases not matched to a gene: 4. The CDR3 loop spans 11 amino acids. Germline loops: CDR1 MGHRA, CDR2 YSYEKL. The CDR3 region has the DNA TGCGCCAGCAGCCGTGGGACAGAACAGTTCTTC. It specifies CASSRGTEQFF.

In its sample, this clonotype was seen a few times. The V gene is TRBV3-1, the J gene TRBJ2-3; 7 nucleotides line up with TRBD2. With 4 bases clipped from V and 4 bases from J, the junction kept 8 bases outside the gene matches. Germline lookup yields CDR1 LGHDT and CDR2 YNNKEL (reference sequence). The length of the CDR3 is 15 residues. The chain's CDR3 is CASSLTSSGADTQYF. CDR3 bases: TGTGCCAGCAGCCTGACTAGCTCCGGGGCAGATACGCAGTATTTT.

The V and J genes are TRBV7-8 and TRBJ2-3; maybe TRBD2 (5 bases). V was shortened by 5 bases and J by 4 bases, with 16 bases between the two germline ends. The CDR3 runs 15 residues. Germline loops: CDR1 SGHVS, CDR2 FQNEAQ. CDR3 sequence reads: CASSPPAPGADTQYF. The CDR3 coding sequence is TGTGCCAGCAGCCCACCCGCGCCCGGGGCAGATACGCAGTATTTT.

The chain links TRBV6-1 to TRBJ2-1; TRBD2 aligns across 10 bases. The CDR3 runs to 16 residues. The V gene's germline CDR1 is MNHNS and CDR2 SASEGT. V trimming: 6 bases; J trimming: 0 bases; junction bases outside the gene matches: 5. CDR3 protein: CASSEQRGGSYNEQFF. CDR3 in DNA: TGTGCCAGCAGCGAGCAGCGGGGGGGCTCCTACAATGAGCAGTTCTTC.